The text below deals with one T cell receptor (beta chain). Although they were nominally healthy when sampled, donors likely had unrecorded immune exposures. This entry comes from a study of cytomegalovirus exposure and HLA in healthy donors. V was pared by 2 bases and J by 2 bases, with 19 bases of the junction left unmatched. From germline, CDR1 is MNHEY and CDR2 SMNVEV (reference sequence). The CDR3 extends over 20 amino acids. Researchers ran the PCR with 60 Vbeta and 13 Jbeta primers. Profiled with immunoSEQ multiplex PCR; TCRdb holds only in-frame clones, not every one. The sample has more than 100,000 clones, roughly 73% seen once.

The chain couples TRBV27 to TRBJ2-3, with TRBD1 matching 7 bases. This clonotype was sampled from a male donor in good health and CMV-seronegative. The specimen was PBMCs. CDR3 DNA: TGTGCCAGCAGTTTACCTCCTAGCCTAGGGGGCCAACATCTCACAGATACGCAGTATTTT. Protein sequence: CASSLPPSLGGQHLTDTQYF.